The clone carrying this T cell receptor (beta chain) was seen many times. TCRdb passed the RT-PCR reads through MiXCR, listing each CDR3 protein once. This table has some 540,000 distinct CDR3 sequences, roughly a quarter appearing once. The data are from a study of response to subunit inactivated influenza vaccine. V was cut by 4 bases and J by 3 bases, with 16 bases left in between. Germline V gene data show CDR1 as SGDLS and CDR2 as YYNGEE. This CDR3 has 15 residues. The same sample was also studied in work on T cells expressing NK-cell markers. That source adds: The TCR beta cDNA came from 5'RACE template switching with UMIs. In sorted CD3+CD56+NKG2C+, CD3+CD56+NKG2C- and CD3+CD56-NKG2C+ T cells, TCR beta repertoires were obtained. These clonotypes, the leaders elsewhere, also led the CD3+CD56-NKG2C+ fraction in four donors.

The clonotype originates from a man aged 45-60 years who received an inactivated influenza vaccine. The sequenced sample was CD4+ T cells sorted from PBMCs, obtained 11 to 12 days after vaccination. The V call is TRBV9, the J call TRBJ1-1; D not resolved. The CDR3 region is CASSPHSAQDTEAFF. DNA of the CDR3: TGTGCCAGCAGCCCCCACAGCGCCCAAGACACTGAAGCTTTCTTT. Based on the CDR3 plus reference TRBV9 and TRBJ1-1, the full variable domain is DSGVTQTPKHLITATGQRVTLRCSPRSGDLSVYWYQQSLDQGLQFLIQYYNGEERAKGNILERFSAQQFPDLHSELNLSSLELGDSALYFCASSPHSAQDTEAFFGQGTRLTVV.